This T cell receptor (beta chain) emerged from a study of Ad26.COV2.S vaccination and SARS-CoV-2 variants. Study-wide background: The Ad26.COV2.S arm of the COV1001 trial was where the donor was placed. Notes on the study in general: Comparable non-spike TCR breadth was observed in vaccine and placebo recipients.

In germline, CDR1 is LNHDA, CDR2 SQIVND (reference sequence). The CDR3 is 15 residues long. V was pared by 5 bases and J by 6 bases, with 10 bases of the junction left unmatched. Treatment specified: some 19 received Ad26.COV2.S at low or high dose, single or two shots; about 5 received placebo; per-sample allocation not given. Specimen acquisition occurred on day 63 following the initial vaccine or placebo injection. A Boston donor was an adult aged 18-55 years. This clone has only a few counts. Antigen: not known. The repertoire was sequenced with immunoSEQ multiplex PCR; TCRdb's copy has only in-frame clones and lacks some. The profile shows about 350,000 clones, roughly 89% of them singletons.

This clonotype originated in a person between 18 and 65 years old who received the Ad26.COV2.S COVID-19 vaccine or a placebo. The chain links TRBV19 to TRBJ2-7; TRBD1 matches 10 bases. Sequencing used peripheral blood, obtained in a trial of Ad26.COV2.S vaccine versus placebo. CDR3 nucleotide sequence: TGTGCCAGTAGTTCCCCCCGACAGGGGGCGAGCGAGCAGTACTTC. It translates to CASSSPRQGASEQYF.